These T cell receptor beta chains were read from a single sample in a study of T cell changes during pregnancy in multiple sclerosis. Using immunoSEQ multiplex PCR, the repertoire was profiled, and TCRdb retains in-frame clones only, with some absent. The data contain tens of thousands of clones, over 95% of them singletons. The sequenced sample was CD8+ T cells from peripheral blood mononuclear cells, obtained after pregnancy. Source of these receptors: a female donor with multiple sclerosis, enrolled in a pregnancy study. CDR3s include the opening cysteine and the closing phenylalanine or tryptophan. D genes are given only for firm matches. Part of the rows lack a size; the others show once, few, many or a class for expanded clones.

TRBJ2-7	TRBD2	TRBV27	-	CASSLAGAWEQYF	TGTGCCAGCAGTTTAGCGGGAGCTTGGGAGCAGTACTTC
TRBJ1-2	TRBD1	TRBV5-1	-	CASSSTGDGYGYTF	TGCGCCAGCAGCTCTACAGGGGATGGCTATGGCTACACCTTC
TRBJ1-5	-	TRBV25-1	few	CASRQSANQPQHF	TGTGCCAGCAGACAGAGTGCCAATCAGCCCCAGCATTTT
TRBJ2-7	-	TRBV18	-	CASSERVVGRSYEQYF	TGTGCCAGCTCCGAGAGGGTGGTCGGCCGTTCCTACGAGCAGTACTTC
TRBJ2-1	TRBD2	TRBV2	-	CASSPSGFSYNEQFF	TGTGCCAGCAGTCCTAGCGGATTTTCCTACAATGAGCAGTTCTTC
TRBJ2-5	TRBD1	TRBV7-3	-	CASSWTGMYQETQYF	TGTGCCAGCAGCTGGACAGGAATGTACCAAGAGACCCAGTACTTC
TRBJ1-4	-	TRBV5-5	-	CASSPETNLANEKLFF	TGTGCCAGCAGCCCCGAAACAAATCTGGCTAATGAAAAACTGTTTTTT
TRBJ2-7	TRBD1	TRBV19	once	CASSYGTGYEQYF	TGTGCCAGTAGCTATGGGACAGGCTACGAGCAGTACTTC
TRBJ2-3	TRBD2	TRBV18	-	CASSPLVLAGGTDTQYF	TGTGCCAGCTCACCACTCGTCCTAGCGGGAGGCACAGATACGCAGTATTTT
TRBJ1-1	TRBD1	TRBV4-1	-	CASSPNAGTGATEAFF	TGCGCCAGCAGCCCTAATGCCGGGACAGGGGCGACTGAAGCTTTCTTT
TRBJ1-2	-	TRBV28	-	CASSPREAYGYTF	TGTGCCAGCTCCCCTCGGGAGGCCTATGGCTACACCTTC
TRBJ2-7	TRBD2	TRBV6-5	-	CASSHLLAGGTYEQYF	TGTGCCAGCAGTCACTTATTAGCGGGAGGTACCTACGAGCAGTACTTC
TRBJ2-1	TRBD2	TRBV5-4	-	CASSLSGRGYNEQFF	TGTGCCAGCAGCCTTAGCGGGAGGGGCTACAATGAGCAGTTCTTC
TRBJ2-2	-	TRBV5-1	-	CASSLDLLSGELFF	TGCGCCAGCAGCTTGGATTTACTCTCCGGGGAGCTGTTTTTT
TRBJ2-7	TRBD1	TRBV5-1	-	CASSFKTGEQYF	TGCGCCAGCAGCTTTAAGACAGGGGAACAGTACTTC
TRBJ2-7	TRBD1	TRBV28	once	CASVSTGGYYEQYF	TGTGCCAGCGTCTCAACAGGGGGCTACTACGAGCAGTACTTC
TRBJ2-2	-	TRBV30	-	CAWSHSGNTGELFF	TGTGCCTGGAGTCATAGCGGAAACACCGGGGAGCTGTTTTTT
TRBJ2-7	TRBD2	TRBV28	-	CASSLSGRAYEQYF	TGTGCCAGCAGTCTTAGCGGGAGGGCCTACGAGCAGTACTTC
TRBJ2-7	TRBD1	TRBV28	-	CASSLGRGHTYEQYF	TGTGCCAGCAGTTTGGGCAGGGGGCATACCTACGAGCAGTACTTC
TRBJ2-3	TRBD2	TRBV2	-	CASHLAGDTDTQYF	TGTGCCAGCCATCTAGCGGGAGACACAGATACGCAGTATTTT
TRBJ2-7	-	TRBV14	-	CASSQGGLLSEQYF	TGTGCCAGCAGCCAAGGTGGACTTTTGAGCGAGCAGTACTTC
TRBJ1-1	-	TRBV27	-	CASASPPQGNTEAFF	TGTGCCAGCGCCTCCCCCCCGCAGGGAAACACTGAAGCTTTCTTT
TRBJ2-2	TRBD2	TRBV7-6	-	CASSLTGGTGELFF	TGTGCCAGCAGCTTAACGGGAGGCACCGGGGAGCTGTTTTTT
TRBJ1-5	-	TRBV2	few	CASGENRPQHF	TGTGCTTCAGGGGAGAATCGGCCCCAGCATTTT
TRBJ2-7	TRBD2	TRBV4-3	-	CASSQGPGLELYEQYF	TGCGCCAGCAGCCAGGGCCCGGGACTAGAACTCTACGAGCAGTACTTC
TRBJ2-7	TRBD2	TRBV27	-	CASSLSAGGTYEQYF	TGTGCCAGCAGTTTATCGGCGGGGGGGACCTACGAGCAGTACTTC
TRBJ2-1	-	TRBV7-3	-	CASSPSYTSYNEQFF	TGTGCCAGCAGCCCATCCTATACCTCCTACAATGAGCAGTTCTTC
TRBJ2-7	TRBD2	TRBV27	-	CASRGLAGYEQYF	TGTGCCAGCAGGGGACTAGCGGGGTACGAGCAGTACTTC
TRBJ1-2	-	TRBV4-1	-	CASSHQQGDGGYTF	TGCGCCAGCAGCCATCAACAGGGCGACGGTGGCTACACCTTC
TRBJ1-4	TRBD1	TRBV28	-	CASSRDRQNEKLFF	TGTGCCAGCAGTCGGGACAGACAAAATGAAAAACTGTTTTTT
TRBJ1-2	-	TRBV9	-	CASSVVGGYGYTF	TGTGCCAGCAGCGTGGTAGGGGGCTATGGCTACACCTTC
TRBJ2-5	TRBD2	TRBV7-3	once	CASSSGLAGSETQYF	TGTGCCAGCAGCTCAGGACTAGCGGGCTCTGAGACCCAGTACTTC
TRBJ2-1	TRBD2	TRBV19	-	CASSPSSGRPHIEQFF	TGTGCCAGTAGTCCATCTAGCGGGAGGCCCCACATTGAGCAGTTCTTC
TRBJ1-1	-	TRBV4-1	-	CASSQGGRPTEAFF	TGCGCCAGCAGCCAAGGTGGCAGGCCCACTGAAGCTTTCTTT
TRBJ2-1	TRBD2	TRBV29-1	-	CSVGGVGRTYNEQFF	TGCAGCGTGGGGGGGGTGGGTCGTACCTACAATGAGCAGTTCTTC
TRBJ2-2	-	TRBV7-3	-	CASSLELGQNTGELFF	TGTGCCAGCAGCTTAGAACTGGGGCAGAACACCGGGGAGCTGTTTTTT
TRBJ2-1	-	TRBV27	-	CASSYSSMNEQFF	TGTGCCAGCAGTTATTCTAGCATGAATGAGCAGTTCTTC
TRBJ2-1	TRBD1	TRBV19	-	CASSTGQGERFF	TGTGCCAGTAGTACGGGACAGGGCGAGAGGTTCTTC
TRBJ1-4	-	TRBV19	-	CASSMGHPANEKLFF	TGTGCCAGTAGTATGGGGCATCCCGCTAATGAAAAACTGTTTTTT